These 20 T cell receptor beta chains share one sample of origin, sequenced in a study of blood T cell repertoires in COVID-19. Clones were read by immunoSEQ multiplex PCR, and TCRdb kept only the in-frame ones, dropping some. The data contain fewer than 300,000 clones, 85% of them seen just once; the ten biggest clones take up roughly 14%. Source material: peripheral blood. All receptors derive from a human donor in a cohort sampled during active COVID-19.

The CDR3 region is CASSLTSGKNIQYF. The CDR3 nucleotides are TGTGCCAGCAGCCTGACTAGCGGGAAAAACATTCAGTACTTC. The chain carries TRBV7-2 and TRBJ2-4; the match to TRBD2 covers 10 bases. CDR3 size: 14 residues. V was clipped by 5 bases and J by 4 bases; unmatched bases: 2. CDR1 SGHTA and CDR2 FQGNSA come from the germline V gene.

The chain's CDR3 is CASSKGDRDEQYF. DNA of the CDR3: TGTGCCAGCAGCAAAGGAGACAGGGACGAGCAGTACTTC. The gene calls are TRBV7-9 and TRBJ2-7; 7 bases agree with TRBD1. J was trimmed by 5 bases and V by 5 bases; bases with no gene match: 6. This CDR3 is 13 amino acids long. The germline V gene has CDR1 SEHNR and CDR2 FQNEAQ (reference sequence).

The genes are TRBV7-2 and TRBJ2-2; D gene uncertain. V was shortened by 3 bases and J by 1 base, with 6 bases between the two germline ends. Per germline, CDR1 SGHTA and CDR2 FQGNSA. The CDR3 consists of 14 residues. The CDR3 DNA reads as TGTGCCAGCAGCTTTAACAGGAACACCGGGGAGCTGTTTTTT. As protein: CASSFNRNTGELFF.

J is TRBJ2-7 and V is TRBV28; TRBD2 agrees at 11 bases. J gave up 5 bases and V 5 bases, and 5 bases lay outside the gene matches. The CDR3 is 14 residues long. The germline CDR1 and CDR2 sequences are MDHEN and SYDVKM. This CDR3 reads CASSLAGGGDEQYF. CDR3 sequence (DNA): TGTGCCAGCAGTCTAGCGGGAGGAGGGGACGAGCAGTACTTC. The whole variable domain, remainder taken from reference TRBV28 and TRBJ2-7, is DVKVTQSSRYLVKRTGEKVFLECVQDMDHENMFWYRQDPGLGLRLIYFSYDVKMKEKGDIPEGYSVSREKKERFSLILESASTNQTSMYLCASSLAGGGDEQYFGPGTRLTVT.

V usage is TRBV28 and J usage is TRBJ1-2, with 7 bases matching TRBD1. The V segment lost 6 bases and the J segment 5 bases; nucleotides outside the gene matches: 6. This CDR3 has 13 residues. Germline V CDR1 and CDR2: MDHEN, SYDVKM. CDR3 sequence (DNA): TGTGCCAGCAGCGGGACAGCGCGATATGGCTACACCTTC. It encodes CASSGTARYGYTF.

This clone was observed a few times. V and J are TRBV6-5 and TRBJ1-3; D is unresolved. The germline V and J ends were trimmed by 0 bases and 3 bases, with 9 bases remaining between them. The CDR3 totals 15 residues. Germline CDR1 is MNHEY and CDR2 is SVGAGI. The CDR3 DNA is TGTGCCAGCAGTTACTCGGGCAGAGTTGGAAACACCATATATTTT. It codes for CASSYSGRVGNTIYF.

The CDR3 spells CASRRLAGGPGEQFF. The CDR3 nucleotides are TGTGCCAGCAGGCGACTAGCGGGAGGGCCGGGTGAGCAGTTCTTC. The chain recombines TRBV2 with TRBJ2-1, with 14 nucleotides matching TRBD2. J was trimmed by 9 bases and V by 6 bases; bases with no gene match: 7. Germline-derived CDR1 and CDR2 are SNHLY and FYNNEI. CDR3 length: 15 amino acids. Supplemented by reference TRBV2 and TRBJ2-1, the full variable domain reads EPEVTQTPSHQVTQMGQEVILRCVPISNHLYFYWYRQILGQKVEFLVSFYNNEISEKSEIFDDQFSVERPDGSNFTLKIRSTKLEDSAMYFCASRRLAGGPGEQFFGPGTRLTVL.

The genes are TRBV28 and TRBJ2-3; 7 bases line up with TRBD1. Trimming took 6 bases from V and 4 from J; bases not matched to a gene: 13. The CDR3 loop spans 16 amino acids. Looked up from germline, CDR1 is MDHEN and CDR2 is SYDVKM. This CDR3 is CASSPPPGQKADTQYF. In nucleotides, the CDR3 is TGTGCCAGCAGCCCGCCCCCGGGACAGAAGGCAGATACGCAGTATTTT.

Comment on this clone: Other nucleotide sequences from this sample produce the same CDR3. V gene TRBV6-6 combines with J gene TRBJ1-1, with D hard to call. CDR3 length: 13 amino acids. V was clipped by 6 bases and J by 1 base, with 9 bases between them. In germline, CDR1 is MNHNY, CDR2 SVGAGI (reference sequence). The chain's CDR3 is CASSDGQNTEAFF. CDR3 DNA sequence: TGTGCCAGCAGCGATGGGCAGAACACTGAAGCTTTCTTT.

The CDR3 region is CASSLQAGGNNEQFF. CDR3 in DNA: TGTGCCAGCAGCCTCCAAGCGGGAGGGAACAATGAGCAGTTCTTC. V is TRBV4-2 and J is TRBJ2-1; TRBD2 aligns across 10 bases. With V trimmed by 4 bases and J by 5 bases, 5 bases remained unmatched. The CDR3 is made up of 15 amino acids. Germline V lookup: CDR1 LGHNA, CDR2 YNFKEQ.

The CDR3, as DNA: TGCGCCAGCAGCCGCATTCTAGCGGGACTAGGTACCGGGGAGCTGTTTTTT. This codes for CASSRILAGLGTGELFF. V gene TRBV4-1 combines with J gene TRBJ2-2, with 9 bases aligning to TRBD2. V shed 4 bases, J shed 5 bases, and the junction held 11 bases outside the gene matches. This CDR3 has 17 residues. CDR1 is MGHRA, CDR2 YSYEKL, per germline.

The J gene is TRBJ1-1, the V gene TRBV12-3 or TRBV12-4; TRBD1 might be the D (5 bases). The CDR3 covers 12 residues. V was cut by 8 bases and J by 6 bases, with 13 bases left in between. CDR3 loop: CASSGGGAEAFF. The CDR3 bases are TGTGCCAGCTCCGGGGGAGGTGCTGAAGCTTTCTTT.

This clone showed up just once. This chain links TRBV7-2 with TRBJ2-1; 13 bases align to TRBD2. V lost 4 bases, J lost 9 bases, and 6 bases stayed unmatched. Germline CDR1 is SGHTA and CDR2 is FQGNSA. The CDR3 runs to 15 residues. The CDR3 reads CASSSGLAGVGEQFF. The CDR3, as DNA: TGTGCCAGCAGCTCCGGACTAGCGGGGGTCGGTGAGCAGTTCTTC.

The chain combines TRBV19 with TRBJ2-6; 7 nucleotides line up with TRBD1. Losses at the gene ends were 6 bases for V and 0 bases for J; bases not matched to a gene: 8. Germline CDR1 and CDR2: LNHDA and SQIVND (reference sequence). The CDR3 sequence is 17 residues long. The CDR3 protein is CASRRQGVGSGANVLTF. CDR3 sequence (DNA): TGTGCCAGTAGACGACAGGGCGTTGGCTCTGGGGCCAACGTCCTGACTTTC. Filled out from reference TRBV19 and TRBJ2-6, the complete variable domain reads DGGITQSPKYLFRKEGQNVTLSCEQNLNHDAMYWYRQDPGQGLRLIYYSQIVNDFQKGDIAEGYSVSREKKESFPLTVTSAQKNPTAFYLCASRRQGVGSGANVLTFGAGSRLTVL.

The chain couples TRBV7-6 to TRBJ2-7, with D tentatively TRBD2 (5 bases). With 1 base removed from V and 3 bases from J, the gap between germline ends came to 22 bases. Looked up from germline, CDR1 is SGHVS and CDR2 is FNYEAQ. This CDR3 is built from 18 residues. The CDR3 reads CASSLGRAGPKTLYEQYF. CDR3 bases: TGTGCCAGCAGCTTAGGTAGGGCGGGCCCTAAAACCCTCTACGAGCAGTACTTC.

The chain recombines TRBV5-8 with TRBJ2-5; D is ambiguous. The CDR3 loop spans 11 amino acids. The V gene lost 1 base and the J gene lost 7 bases, with 5 bases spanning the gap. CDR1 and CDR2 from the germline V gene are SGHTS and YDEGEE. CDR3 sequence reads: CASSLQVTQYF. CDR3 DNA: TGTGCCAGCAGCTTGCAGGTGACCCAGTACTTC.

V is TRBV19 and J is TRBJ2-1; 13 nucleotides agree with TRBD2. Germline-derived CDR1 and CDR2 are LNHDA and SQIVND (reference sequence). This CDR3 has 21 residues. The V gene end was trimmed by 7 bases and the J gene end by 7 bases; junction bases not matched to a gene: 25. The CDR3 nucleotides are TGTGCCAGTACCCCGATAGGTAAAACTAGCGGGAGGGCCTTAGGTAGTAATGAGCAGTTCTTC. It codes for CASTPIGKTSGRALGSNEQFF.

This chain links TRBV6-5 with TRBJ1-2; tentatively, D is TRBD1 (6 bases). Trimming took 8 bases from V and 2 from J, leaving 15 bases between them. The CDR3 is 14 amino acids. Per the germline V gene, CDR1 is MNHEY and CDR2 is SVGAGI. Here the CDR3 DNA reads TGTGCCAGCTATCAACAGGGAAAAAACTATGGCTACACCTTC. Its protein product is CASYQQGKNYGYTF.

This clone turned up a few times. J is TRBJ1-5 and V is TRBV6-6; the D is unclear. Germline V gene sequence: CDR1 MNHNY, CDR2 SVGAGI (reference sequence). The CDR3 sequence is 13 residues long. V lost 3 bases, J lost 2 bases, and 5 bases lay in between. In nucleotides, the CDR3 is TGTGCCAGCAGTTATACGGGCAATCAGCCCCAGCATTTT. Amino acids: CASSYTGNQPQHF.

V gene TRBV28 combines with J gene TRBJ2-7, with TRBD2 matching over 10 bases. CDR3 length: 18 amino acids. J was trimmed by 0 bases and V by 8 bases; bases with no gene match: 16. Germline CDR1 and CDR2: MDHEN and SYDVKM. The CDR3 protein is CASDCKPGLALSSYEQYF. The CDR3 DNA sequence: TGTGCCAGCGATTGTAAACCGGGACTAGCGTTGAGCTCCTACGAGCAGTACTTC.